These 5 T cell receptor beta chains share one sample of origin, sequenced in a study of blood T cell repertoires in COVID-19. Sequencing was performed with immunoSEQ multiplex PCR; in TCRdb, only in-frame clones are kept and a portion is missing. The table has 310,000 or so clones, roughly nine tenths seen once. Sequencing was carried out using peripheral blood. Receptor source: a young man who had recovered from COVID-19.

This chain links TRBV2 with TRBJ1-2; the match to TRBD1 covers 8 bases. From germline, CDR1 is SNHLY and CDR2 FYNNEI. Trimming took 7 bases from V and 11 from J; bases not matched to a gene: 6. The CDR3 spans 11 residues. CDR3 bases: TGTGCCAGCATGAGGACAGGGATTTACACCTTC. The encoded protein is CASMRTGIYTF.

The CDR3 DNA reads TGTGCCAGCAGCCCAGGGGACAGGGAGGGCACAGATACGCAGTATTTT. This gives the protein CASSPGDREGTDTQYF. The genes are TRBV5-4 and TRBJ2-3; 9 nucleotides agree with TRBD1. Germline CDR1 reads SGHNT; CDR2 reads YYREEE (reference sequence). V lost 4 bases, J lost 1 base, and 7 bases stayed unmatched. CDR3 size: 16 residues.

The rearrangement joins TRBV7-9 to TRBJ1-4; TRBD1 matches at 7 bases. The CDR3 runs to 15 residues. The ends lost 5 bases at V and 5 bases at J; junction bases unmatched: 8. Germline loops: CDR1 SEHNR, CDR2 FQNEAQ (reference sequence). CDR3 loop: CASSPRTGQNEKLFF. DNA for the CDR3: TGTGCCAGCAGCCCGCGGACAGGCCAGAATGAAAAACTGTTTTTT.

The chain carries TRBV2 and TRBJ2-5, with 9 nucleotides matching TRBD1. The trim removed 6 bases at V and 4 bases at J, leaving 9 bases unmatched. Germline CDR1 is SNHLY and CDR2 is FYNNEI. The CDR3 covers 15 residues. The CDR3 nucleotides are TGTGCCAGCAGCCGACAGGGGGTAAGGGGAGAGACCCAGTACTTC. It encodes CASSRQGVRGETQYF.

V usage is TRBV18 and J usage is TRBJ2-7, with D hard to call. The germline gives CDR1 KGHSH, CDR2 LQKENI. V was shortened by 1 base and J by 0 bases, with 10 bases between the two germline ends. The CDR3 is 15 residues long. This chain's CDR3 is CASSPRVQPSYEQYF. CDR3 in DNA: TGTGCCAGCTCACCACGGGTACAGCCCTCCTACGAGCAGTACTTC.